Listed below are T cell receptor beta chains from one sample, sequenced in a study of T-cell reconstitution after alpha-beta-depleted transplantation in children. TCRdb ran MiXCR on the PCR reads and lists one entry per CDR3 protein. This sample has 900,000 or so distinct CDR3 sequences, with roughly 15% found just once. The sample was PBMCs, mostly from graft donor cells, taken 360 days after TCRalphabeta/CD19-depleted stem cell transplant. The receptors here all came from a male patient between 5 and 17 years old who had a stem cell transplant for acute lymphoblastic leukemia, so the T cells may come from the graft donor. The CDR3 runs from the conserved cysteine through the conserved F or W. A D gene is named only where the DNA matches it firmly. A clone size is listed for some rows: how often the clone was seen (once, few, many), or a class if it is expanded.

V gene: TRBV11-2; clone size: few; D gene: TRBD2; J gene: TRBJ2-1; CDR3 protein: CASRTSGRALNEQFF; CDR3 DNA: TGTGCCAGCAGGACTAGCGGGAGGGCCCTTAATGAGCAGTTCTTC
V gene: TRBV9; clone size: many; D gene: -; J gene: TRBJ2-3; CDR3 protein: CASSVTSTDTQYF; CDR3 DNA: TGTGCCAGCAGCGTCACTAGCACAGATACGCAGTATTTT
V gene: TRBV15; clone size: -; D gene: -; J gene: TRBJ2-7; CDR3 protein: CATSRAKVGRHYEQYF; CDR3 DNA: TGTGCCACCAGCAGAGCGAAGGTAGGACGCCACTACGAGCAGTACTTC
V gene: TRBV27; clone size: few; D gene: -; J gene: TRBJ2-3; CDR3 protein: CASSPIEGVGTDTQYF; CDR3 DNA: TGTGCCAGCAGTCCAATCGAGGGGGTCGGCACAGATACGCAGTATTTT
V gene: TRBV12-3/TRBV12-4; clone size: -; D gene: TRBD2; J gene: TRBJ2-7; CDR3 protein: CASSIASGGHYEQYF; CDR3 DNA: TGTGCCAGCAGTATCGCTAGCGGGGGCCACTACGAGCAGTACTTC
V gene: TRBV4-1; clone size: -; D gene: -; J gene: TRBJ1-1; CDR3 protein: CASSPRDQRTEAFF; CDR3 DNA: TGCGCCAGCAGCCCCCGGGACCAGAGAACTGAAGCTTTCTTT
V gene: TRBV20-1; clone size: many; D gene: -; J gene: TRBJ2-4; CDR3 protein: CSAGTLRLLAKNIQYF; CDR3 DNA: TGCAGTGCAGGGACCCTACGACTTCTAGCCAAAAACATTCAGTACTTC
V gene: TRBV12-3/TRBV12-4; clone size: -; D gene: -; J gene: TRBJ2-4; CDR3 protein: CASSLPLAKNIQYF; CDR3 DNA: TGTGCCAGCAGTTTACCCCTAGCCAAAAACATTCAGTACTTC
V gene: TRBV5-1; clone size: few; D gene: -; J gene: TRBJ1-2; CDR3 protein: CASRGDGYGYTF; CDR3 DNA: TGCGCCAGCAGGGGCGACGGCTATGGCTACACCTTC
V gene: TRBV6-5; clone size: -; D gene: -; J gene: TRBJ1-2; CDR3 protein: CASSYSNTGRNYGYTF; CDR3 DNA: TGTGCCAGCAGTTACTCCAACACCGGCCGCAACTATGGCTACACCTTC
V gene: TRBV12-3/TRBV12-4; clone size: -; D gene: -; J gene: TRBJ2-1; CDR3 protein: CASSLWGRNVQFF; CDR3 DNA: TGTGCCAGCAGTTTATGGGGCCGCAATGTGCAGTTCTTC
V gene: TRBV5-1; clone size: many; D gene: TRBD1; J gene: TRBJ1-2; CDR3 protein: CASSLEGQGAGNYGYTF; CDR3 DNA: TGCGCCAGCAGCTTGGAGGGACAGGGGGCTGGAAACTATGGCTACACCTTC
V gene: TRBV13; clone size: few; D gene: -; J gene: TRBJ2-7; CDR3 protein: CASSPSILSSYEQYF; CDR3 DNA: TGTGCCAGCAGCCCCAGTATCTTGAGCTCCTACGAGCAGTACTTC
V gene: TRBV7-3; clone size: few; D gene: TRBD1; J gene: TRBJ2-3; CDR3 protein: CASSFRTGSTDTQYF; CDR3 DNA: TGTGCCAGCAGCTTTCGGACAGGTAGCACAGATACGCAGTATTTT
V gene: TRBV18; clone size: -; D gene: TRBD2; J gene: TRBJ2-3; CDR3 protein: CASSPPGLAGATDTQYF; CDR3 DNA: TGTGCCAGCTCACCACCGGGTCTAGCGGGAGCAACAGATACGCAGTATTTT
V gene: TRBV5-6; clone size: -; D gene: TRBD1; J gene: TRBJ1-1; CDR3 protein: CASSLGDSGEAFF; CDR3 DNA: TGTGCCAGCAGCTTGGGGGACAGCGGTGAAGCTTTCTTT
V gene: TRBV15; clone size: many; D gene: TRBD2; J gene: TRBJ2-2; CDR3 protein: CATSRTGLAGAPSTGELFF; CDR3 DNA: TGTGCCACCAGCAGAACGGGACTAGCGGGGGCCCCGAGCACCGGGGAGCTGTTTTTT
V gene: TRBV9; clone size: -; D gene: -; J gene: TRBJ1-1; CDR3 protein: CASSVGAVVTEAFF; CDR3 DNA: TGTGCCAGCAGCGTCGGTGCAGTCGTCACTGAAGCTTTCTTT
V gene: TRBV27; clone size: few; D gene: TRBD1; J gene: TRBJ2-7; CDR3 protein: CASSFLQGDHEQYF; CDR3 DNA: TGTGCCAGCAGTTTTTTACAGGGGGACCACGAGCAGTACTTC
V gene: TRBV5-1; clone size: -; D gene: -; J gene: TRBJ2-7; CDR3 protein: CASSSEPPGMEQYF; CDR3 DNA: TGCGCCAGCAGCTCGGAGCCCCCCGGGATGGAGCAGTACTTC
V gene: TRBV4-1; clone size: few; D gene: TRBD1; J gene: TRBJ1-2; CDR3 protein: CASSQFSGTGSGSYGYTF; CDR3 DNA: TGCGCCAGCAGCCAATTTTCCGGGACAGGGTCGGGGTCCTATGGCTACACCTTC
V gene: TRBV24-1; clone size: -; D gene: -; J gene: TRBJ2-5; CDR3 protein: CATSDLFEETQYF; CDR3 DNA: TGTGCCACCAGTGATCTGTTTGAAGAGACCCAGTACTTC
V gene: TRBV12-3/TRBV12-4; clone size: few; D gene: -; J gene: TRBJ1-5; CDR3 protein: CASSLEWAAAQPQHF; CDR3 DNA: TGTGCCAGCAGTTTAGAGTGGGCAGCAGCTCAGCCCCAGCATTTT
V gene: TRBV4-2; clone size: -; D gene: -; J gene: TRBJ1-5; CDR3 protein: CASSQVLGDYSNQPQHF; CDR3 DNA: TGTGCCAGCAGCCAAGTCCTGGGGGATTATAGCAATCAGCCCCAGCATTTT
V gene: TRBV4-2; clone size: many; D gene: -; J gene: TRBJ2-3; CDR3 protein: CASSRQLSSTDTQYF; CDR3 DNA: TGTGCCAGCAGCCGGCAGCTCTCTAGCACAGATACGCAGTATTTT
V gene: TRBV27; clone size: -; D gene: -; J gene: TRBJ2-4; CDR3 protein: CASSWAARNIQYF; CDR3 DNA: TGTGCCAGCAGTTGGGCCGCGAGAAACATTCAGTACTTC
V gene: TRBV19; clone size: few; D gene: -; J gene: TRBJ1-2; CDR3 protein: CASSIPDLPLAGYTF; CDR3 DNA: TGTGCCAGTAGTATTCCGGACCTCCCCTTGGCGGGCTACACCTTC
V gene: TRBV7-9; clone size: few; D gene: TRBD1; J gene: TRBJ2-5; CDR3 protein: CASSLGLQGETQYF; CDR3 DNA: TGTGCCAGCAGCTTAGGGTTACAGGGGGAGACCCAGTACTTC
V gene: TRBV7-9; clone size: -; D gene: -; J gene: TRBJ2-1; CDR3 protein: CASSLGAGWVDEQFF; CDR3 DNA: TGTGCCAGCAGCTTAGGGGCAGGCTGGGTCGATGAGCAGTTCTTC
V gene: TRBV3-1; clone size: -; D gene: -; J gene: TRBJ1-2; CDR3 protein: CASSRKGRYGYTF; CDR3 DNA: TGTGCCAGCAGCCGGAAGGGTCGCTATGGCTACACCTTC
V gene: TRBV5-1; clone size: -; D gene: TRBD2; J gene: TRBJ2-1; CDR3 protein: CASSIEREWEFF; CDR3 DNA: TGCGCCAGCAGCATAGAGCGGGAGTGGGAGTTCTTC
V gene: TRBV5-1; clone size: -; D gene: -; J gene: TRBJ2-5; CDR3 protein: CASSYGSFPETQYF; CDR3 DNA: TGCGCCAGCAGCTACGGGAGTTTCCCGGAGACCCAGTACTTC
V gene: TRBV13; clone size: few; D gene: TRBD1; J gene: TRBJ2-7; CDR3 protein: CASSLGTGVFPYEQYF; CDR3 DNA: TGTGCCAGCAGCCTAGGGACAGGGGTTTTCCCTTACGAGCAGTACTTC
V gene: TRBV27; clone size: -; D gene: -; J gene: TRBJ2-4; CDR3 protein: CASSVSKVASNIQYF; CDR3 DNA: TGTGCCAGCAGTGTCAGTAAGGTAGCTAGCAACATTCAGTACTTC
V gene: TRBV5-1; clone size: many; D gene: -; J gene: TRBJ2-7; CDR3 protein: CASSSGQNEQYF; CDR3 DNA: TGCGCCAGCAGCTCCGGACAGAACGAGCAGTACTTC
V gene: TRBV11-2; clone size: -; D gene: TRBD1; J gene: TRBJ2-7; CDR3 protein: CASSFFPLMGQGIYEQYF; CDR3 DNA: TGTGCCAGCAGCTTTTTCCCTTTAATGGGACAGGGTATCTACGAGCAGTACTTC
V gene: TRBV7-8; clone size: -; D gene: -; J gene: TRBJ2-3; CDR3 protein: CASSLRAGWLWYF; CDR3 DNA: TGTGCCAGCAGCTTGCGGGCGGGATGGTTGTGGTATTTT
V gene: TRBV12-5; clone size: -; D gene: -; J gene: TRBJ2-1; CDR3 protein: CASGLVVGDPNEQFF; CDR3 DNA: TGTGCTAGTGGTTTGGTAGTCGGGGATCCCAATGAGCAGTTCTTC
V gene: TRBV29-1; clone size: many; D gene: -; J gene: TRBJ2-2; CDR3 protein: CSVELANTGELFF; CDR3 DNA: TGCAGCGTTGAACTTGCTAACACCGGGGAGCTGTTTTTT
V gene: TRBV3-1; clone size: few; D gene: -; J gene: TRBJ2-1; CDR3 protein: CASSLTNGPLNEQFF; CDR3 DNA: TGTGCCAGCAGCCTTACCAATGGGCCGCTTAATGAGCAGTTCTTC
V gene: TRBV7-6; clone size: few; D gene: -; J gene: TRBJ1-6; CDR3 protein: CASSFGTDNSPLHF; CDR3 DNA: TGTGCCAGCAGCTTTGGCACAGATAATTCACCCCTCCACTTT
V gene: TRBV3-1; clone size: few; D gene: -; J gene: TRBJ2-1; CDR3 protein: CASSHIIALTYNEQFF; CDR3 DNA: TGTGCCAGCAGCCATATTATAGCGCTCACCTACAATGAGCAGTTCTTC
V gene: TRBV18; clone size: many; D gene: -; J gene: TRBJ2-7; CDR3 protein: CASSSSSYEQYF; CDR3 DNA: TGTGCCAGCTCATCAAGTTCTTACGAGCAGTACTTC
V gene: TRBV7-3; clone size: -; D gene: TRBD1; J gene: TRBJ2-2; CDR3 protein: CASSSPKGGVNTGELFF; CDR3 DNA: TGTGCCAGCAGCTCCCCGAAAGGGGGCGTGAACACCGGGGAGCTGTTTTTT
V gene: TRBV20-1; clone size: many; D gene: TRBD2; J gene: TRBJ2-1; CDR3 protein: CSASQPTSGRGGEQFF; CDR3 DNA: TGCAGTGCTAGCCAACCGACTAGCGGGAGAGGCGGTGAGCAGTTCTTC